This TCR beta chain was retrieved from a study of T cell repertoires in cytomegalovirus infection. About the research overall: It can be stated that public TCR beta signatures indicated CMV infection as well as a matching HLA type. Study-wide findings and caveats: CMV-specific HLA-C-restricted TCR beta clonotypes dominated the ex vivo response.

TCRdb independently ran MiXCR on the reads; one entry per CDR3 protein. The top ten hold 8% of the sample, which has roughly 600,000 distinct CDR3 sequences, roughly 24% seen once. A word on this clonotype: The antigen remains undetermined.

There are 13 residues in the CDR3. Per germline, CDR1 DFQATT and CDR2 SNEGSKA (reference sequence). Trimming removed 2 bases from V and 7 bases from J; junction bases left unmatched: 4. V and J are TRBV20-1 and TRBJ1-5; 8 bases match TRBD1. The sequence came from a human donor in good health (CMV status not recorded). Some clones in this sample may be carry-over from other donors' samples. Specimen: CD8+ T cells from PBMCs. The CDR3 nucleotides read TGCAGTGCTAGACCAGGGGGCTCGCAGCCCCAGCATTTT. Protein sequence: CSARPGGSQPQHF.